The present T cell receptor beta chain was sequenced within a study of blood T cell repertoires in COVID-19. At the level of the study: COVID-19 samples from acute and convalescent phases originated in the United States, Italy and Spain. T cells, B-cell-depleted T cells, or PBMCs provided the cDNA or gDNA that served as material.

The ends were cut back, 4 bases at V and 7 bases at J, with 15 bases in the middle. The germline gives CDR1 SEHNR, CDR2 FQNEAQ (reference sequence). The CDR3 is 14 residues long. Measured with immunoSEQ multiplex PCR; TCRdb has only the in-frame clones, and not every one. The table lists fewer than 150,000 clones, approximately 83% of them singletons, with around 16% in the top ten. This sequence originates from a woman in her forties or fifties who had recovered from COVID-19. Sequenced material: peripheral blood. V usage is TRBV7-9 and J usage is TRBJ2-3; D may be TRBD2 (6 bases). The CDR3 loop is CASSWDSTGNTQYF. CDR3 in DNA: TGTGCCAGCAGCTGGGACTCCACCGGGAATACGCAGTATTTT.